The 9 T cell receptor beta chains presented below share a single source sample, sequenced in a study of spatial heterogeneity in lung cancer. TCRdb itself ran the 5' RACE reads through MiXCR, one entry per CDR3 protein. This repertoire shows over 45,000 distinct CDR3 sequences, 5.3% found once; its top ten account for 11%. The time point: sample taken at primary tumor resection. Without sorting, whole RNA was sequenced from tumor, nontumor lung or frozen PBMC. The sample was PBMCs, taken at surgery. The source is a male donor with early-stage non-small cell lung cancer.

The CDR3 DNA reads TGTGCCTGGAGTGTACGGGGTGAGACCCAGTACTTC. Translation: CAWSVRGETQYF. The rearrangement joins TRBV30 to TRBJ2-5; the D gene is possibly TRBD2 (5 bases). Germline V gene sequence: CDR1 GTSNPN, CDR2 SVGIG (reference sequence). There are 12 residues in the CDR3. The V end was cut by 0 bases, the J end by 5 bases, with 7 bases between.

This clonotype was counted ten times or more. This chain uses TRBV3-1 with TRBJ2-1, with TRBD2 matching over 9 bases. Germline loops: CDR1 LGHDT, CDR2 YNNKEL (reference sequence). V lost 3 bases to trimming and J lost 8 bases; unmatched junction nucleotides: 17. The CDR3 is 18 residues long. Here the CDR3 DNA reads TGTGCCAGCAGCCACGGAGTAGCGGCTAGCGGGGACGGCGATGAGCAGTTCTTC. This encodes CASSHGVAASGDGDEQFF.

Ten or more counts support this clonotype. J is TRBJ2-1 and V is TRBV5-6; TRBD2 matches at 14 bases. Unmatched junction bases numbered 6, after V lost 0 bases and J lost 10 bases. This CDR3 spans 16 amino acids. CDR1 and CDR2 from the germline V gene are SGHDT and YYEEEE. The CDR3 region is CASSLDRLAGGQEQFF. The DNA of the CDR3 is TGTGCCAGCAGCTTGGATCGACTAGCGGGAGGGCAGGAGCAGTTCTTC.

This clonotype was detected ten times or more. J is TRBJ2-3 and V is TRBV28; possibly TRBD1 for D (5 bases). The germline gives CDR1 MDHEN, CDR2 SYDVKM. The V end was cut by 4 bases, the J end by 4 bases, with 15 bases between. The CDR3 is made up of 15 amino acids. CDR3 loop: CASSSSRLGADTQYF. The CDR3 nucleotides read TGTGCCAGCAGTTCCTCTCGATTAGGGGCAGATACGCAGTATTTT. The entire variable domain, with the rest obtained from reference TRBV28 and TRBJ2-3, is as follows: DVKVTQSSRYLVKRTGEKVFLECVQDMDHENMFWYRQDPGLGLRLIYFSYDVKMKEKGDIPEGYSVSREKKERFSLILESASTNQTSMYLCASSSSRLGADTQYFGPGTRLTVL.

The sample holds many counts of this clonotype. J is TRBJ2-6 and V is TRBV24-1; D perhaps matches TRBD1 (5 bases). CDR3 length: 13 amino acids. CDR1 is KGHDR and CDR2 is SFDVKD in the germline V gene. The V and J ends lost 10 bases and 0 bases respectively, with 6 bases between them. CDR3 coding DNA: TGTGCCACACAGGACTCTGGGGCCAACGTCCTGACTTTC. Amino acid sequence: CATQDSGANVLTF.

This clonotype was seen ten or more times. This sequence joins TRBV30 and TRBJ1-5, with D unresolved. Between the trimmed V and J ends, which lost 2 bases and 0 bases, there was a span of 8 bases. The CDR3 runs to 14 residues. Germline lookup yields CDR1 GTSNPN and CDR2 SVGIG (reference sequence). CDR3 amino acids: CAWSSPYSNQPQHF. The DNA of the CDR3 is TGTGCCTGGAGTAGCCCCTATAGCAATCAGCCCCAGCATTTT.

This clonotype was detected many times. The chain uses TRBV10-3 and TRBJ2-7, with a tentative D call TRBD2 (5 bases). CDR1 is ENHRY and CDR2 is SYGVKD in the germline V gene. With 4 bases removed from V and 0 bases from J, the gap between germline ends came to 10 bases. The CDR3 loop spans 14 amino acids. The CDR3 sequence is CAISVVEGSYEQYF. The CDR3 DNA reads TGTGCCATCAGTGTCGTCGAGGGCTCCTACGAGCAGTACTTC.

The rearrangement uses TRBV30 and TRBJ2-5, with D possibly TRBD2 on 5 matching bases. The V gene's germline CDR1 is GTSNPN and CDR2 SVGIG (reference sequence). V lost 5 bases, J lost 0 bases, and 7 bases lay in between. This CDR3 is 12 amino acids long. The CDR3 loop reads CAWGEYQETQYF. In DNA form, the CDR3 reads TGTGCCTGGGGGGAGTACCAAGAGACCCAGTACTTC.

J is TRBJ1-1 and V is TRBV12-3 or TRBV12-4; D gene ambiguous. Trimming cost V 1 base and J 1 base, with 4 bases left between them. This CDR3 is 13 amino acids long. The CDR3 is CASSLVENTEAFF. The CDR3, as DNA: TGTGCCAGCAGTTTAGTGGAGAACACTGAAGCTTTCTTT.